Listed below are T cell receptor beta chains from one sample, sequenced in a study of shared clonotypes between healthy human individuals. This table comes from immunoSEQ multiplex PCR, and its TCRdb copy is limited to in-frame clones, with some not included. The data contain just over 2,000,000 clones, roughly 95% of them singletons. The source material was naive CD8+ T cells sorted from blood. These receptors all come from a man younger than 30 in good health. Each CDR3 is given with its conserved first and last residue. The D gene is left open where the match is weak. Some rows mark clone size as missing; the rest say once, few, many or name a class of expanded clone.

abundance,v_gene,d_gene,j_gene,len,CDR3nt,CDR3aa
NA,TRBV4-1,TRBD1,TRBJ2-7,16,TGCGCCAGCAGCCACCCCAAGACAGGGGGCTTCGGCGAGCAGTACTTC,CASSHPKTGGFGEQYF
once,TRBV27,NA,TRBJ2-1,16,TGTGCCAGCAGTTTAATTATCATGAGCTCCTACAATGAGCAGTTCTTC,CASSLIIMSSYNEQFF
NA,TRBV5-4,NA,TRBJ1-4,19,TGTGCCAGCAGCTTGGGGTCGGGGCTCGTGGGGTACACTAATGAAAAACTGTTTTTT,CASSLGSGLVGYTNEKLFF
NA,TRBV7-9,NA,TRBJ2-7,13,TGTGCCACCTACAGACCTAGCTCCTACGAGCAGTACTTC,CATYRPSSYEQYF
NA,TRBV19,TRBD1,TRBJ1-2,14,TGTGCCAGTAGTACCACAGGGGGTGACTATGGCTACACCTTC,CASSTTGGDYGYTF
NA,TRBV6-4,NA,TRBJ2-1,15,TGTGCCAGCAGTGACTCACCGGGGATCTACAATGAGCAGTTCTTC,CASSDSPGIYNEQFF
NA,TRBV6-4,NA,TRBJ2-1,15,TGTGCCAGCAGTGCGATCTCTGAGCATGGCAATGAGCAGTTCTTC,CASSAISEHGNEQFF
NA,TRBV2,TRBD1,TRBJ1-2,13,TGTGCCAGCAGTGAGGCAGGGGGTATAGGCTACACCTTC,CASSEAGGIGYTF
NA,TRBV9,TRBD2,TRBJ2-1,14,TGTGCCAGCAGCGTTAGCGGGAAGGGCAATGAGCAGTTCTTC,CASSVSGKGNEQFF
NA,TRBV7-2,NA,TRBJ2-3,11,TGTGCCAGCAGAGGAGGTGATACGCAGTATTTT,CASRGGDTQYF
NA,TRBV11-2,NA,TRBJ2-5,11,TGTGCCAGCAGCTTCCAAGAGACCCAGTACTTC,CASSFQETQYF
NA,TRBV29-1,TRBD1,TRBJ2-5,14,TGCAGCGTCCACGGGGACAGGGGGCAGGAGACCCAGTACTTC,CSVHGDRGQETQYF
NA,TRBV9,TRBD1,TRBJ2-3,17,TGTGCCAGCAGCGTAGCCCTCGGGACAGGGGGCTTTGATACGCAGTATTTT,CASSVALGTGGFDTQYF
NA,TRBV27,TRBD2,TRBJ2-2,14,TGTGCCAGCAGCCAAGCGGGGGGCACCGGGGAGCTGTTTTTT,CASSQAGGTGELFF
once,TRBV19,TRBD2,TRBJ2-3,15,TGTGCCAGTAGTAGACTAGCGGGGGAAACAGATACGCAGTATTTT,CASSRLAGETDTQYF
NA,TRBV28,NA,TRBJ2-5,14,TGTGCCAGCAGTTTAATTGCGGGGGCTAAGACCCAGTACTTC,CASSLIAGAKTQYF
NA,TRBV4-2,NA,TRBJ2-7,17,TGTGCCAGCAGCCAAGATCCCTTGCCAGGGGAAGGAAGCGAGCAGTACTTC,CASSQDPLPGEGSEQYF
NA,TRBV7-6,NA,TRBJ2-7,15,TGTGCCAGCAGCTTAGCCTTACAGGGAAACTACGAGCAGTACTTC,CASSLALQGNYEQYF